The clone carrying this TCR beta chain turned up a few times. As yet, its antigen is unknown. The source of the sample is a study of CD8 T cells in ankylosing spondylitis. TCRdb recomputed calls from the 5' RACE reads with MiXCR, one row per CDR3 protein. Of over 600,000 distinct CDR3 sequences in the sample, around 17% were seen once. This CDR3 spans 15 amino acids. V shed 3 bases and J 3 bases; nucleotides not matched to a gene: 7. CDR1 MNHEY and CDR2 SMNVEV come from the germline V gene (reference sequence). Whole-study results and caveats: A motif of 7 to 9 highly homologous TCR beta variants was seen as apparently characteristic of ankylosing spondylitis blood.

This chain joins TRBV27 and TRBJ2-7; 8 nucleotides line up with TRBD1. Sequencing was done on a sample of blood, either unsorted or a sorted T cell fraction (not recorded which). The receptor's source is a male donor with ankylosing spondylitis. The DNA of the CDR3 is TGTGCCAGCAGTTTTAGGACAGGGTTCCTCTACGAGCAGTACTTC. Protein: CASSFRTGFLYEQYF.